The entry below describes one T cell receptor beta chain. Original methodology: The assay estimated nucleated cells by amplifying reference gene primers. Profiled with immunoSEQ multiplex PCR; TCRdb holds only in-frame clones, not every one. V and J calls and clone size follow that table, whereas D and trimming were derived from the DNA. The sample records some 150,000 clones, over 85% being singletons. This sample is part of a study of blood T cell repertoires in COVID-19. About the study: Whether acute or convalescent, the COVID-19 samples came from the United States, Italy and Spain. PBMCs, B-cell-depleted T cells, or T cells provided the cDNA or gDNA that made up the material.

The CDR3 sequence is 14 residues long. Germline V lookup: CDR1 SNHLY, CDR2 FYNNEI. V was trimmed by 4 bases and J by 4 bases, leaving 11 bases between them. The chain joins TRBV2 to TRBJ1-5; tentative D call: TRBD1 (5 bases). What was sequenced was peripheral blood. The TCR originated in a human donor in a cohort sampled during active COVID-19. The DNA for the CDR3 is TGTGCCAGCAGTGTCCAGGGATGGAATCAGCCCCAGCATTTT. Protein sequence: CASSVQGWNQPQHF.